Shown below are 6 T cell receptor beta chains from a single sample sequenced in a study of response to subunit inactivated influenza vaccine. TCRdb called the RT-PCR reads again in MiXCR, with one record for every CDR3 protein. The table has a few hundred thousand distinct CDR3 sequences, roughly 7.6% seen once. The specimen comprised PBMCs from blood, sampled roughly 24 months after vaccination. Every receptor here comes from a man aged 45 to 75 who received an inactivated influenza vaccine.

This clonotype appeared a few times. The V call is TRBV20-1, the J call TRBJ2-5, with TRBD2 identical over 7 bases. Trimming at V came to 3 bases and at J to 4 bases, leaving 5 bases not matched to a gene. The CDR3 is 13 amino acids. Germline V CDR1 and CDR2: DFQATT, SNEGSKA (reference sequence). The CDR3 reads CSARRETPETQYF. For the CDR3, the DNA is TGCAGTGCTAGGCGGGAGACTCCAGAGACCCAGTACTTC.

V is TRBV4-1 and J is TRBJ2-7, with D possibly being TRBD1 or TRBD2 (5 bases each). The CDR3 loop spans 15 amino acids. The germline V and J ends were trimmed by 3 bases and 7 bases, with 19 bases remaining between them. CDR1 is MGHRA and CDR2 is YSYEKL in the germline V gene. This CDR3 is CASSQGAREKREQYF. The DNA of the CDR3 is TGCGCCAGCAGCCAGGGTGCCAGGGAGAAGCGAGAGCAGTACTTC.

This clonotype was seen only a few times. This sequence joins TRBV12-3 or TRBV12-4 and TRBJ2-7; D might be TRBD1 (6 bases). Trimming shortened V by 3 bases and J by 0 bases, and 12 bases separated the two germline ends. The CDR3 loop spans 15 amino acids. The CDR3 region has the DNA TGTGCCAGCAGTTTTCGGCAACAGGGCTCCTACGAGCAGTACTTC. Translation gives CASSFRQQGSYEQYF.

As for this clonotype: This may arise from a read error, as a much more abundant clone is one base away. The genes are TRBV12-3 or TRBV12-4 and TRBJ2-2; D not resolved. The germline V and J ends were trimmed by 7 bases and 2 bases, with 11 bases remaining between them. The CDR3 covers 14 residues. DNA for the CDR3: TGTGCCAGCAAAGGACCTCCTAACACCGGGGAGCTGTTTTTT. It yields the protein CASKGPPNTGELFF.

V and J are TRBV7-6 and TRBJ1-1, with D hard to call. Germline CDR1 reads SGHVS; CDR2 reads FNYEAQ. The CDR3 length is 14 residues. Trimming took 1 base from V and 6 from J, leaving 12 bases between them. The CDR3 reads CASSLGGGGSEAFF. CDR3 bases: TGTGCCAGCAGCTTAGGTGGTGGTGGTTCTGAAGCTTTCTTT.

This chain links TRBV10-3 with TRBJ2-2; 13 bases match TRBD2. The germline gives CDR1 ENHRY, CDR2 SYGVKD. Germline trimming cut 4 bases from V and 5 bases from J; bases unmatched to any gene: 4. CDR3 length: 16 amino acids. The CDR3 reads CAISGLAGGLTGELFF. The CDR3 DNA reads TGTGCCATCAGTGGACTAGCGGGGGGTCTAACCGGGGAGCTGTTTTTT.